This T cell receptor beta chain was found in a study of cytomegalovirus exposure and HLA in healthy donors. The assay was immunoSEQ multiplex PCR, and TCRdb's table has in-frame clones only and misses some. The table lists 80,000 to 95,000 clones, approximately 93% of them singletons. The V and J ends lost 1 base and 5 bases, in that order; junction bases with no gene match: 4. This CDR3 is built from 15 residues. CDR1 KGHSH and CDR2 LQKENI come from the germline V gene. Sequenced material: PBMCs. The sequence derives from a woman in her thirties in good health and CMV-seropositive. The chain recombines TRBV18 with TRBJ2-2; 7 bases match TRBD2. CDR3 bases: TGTGCCAGCTCACCACTAGCGGGTTCAACCGGGGAGCTGTTTTTT. It specifies CASSPLAGSTGELFF.